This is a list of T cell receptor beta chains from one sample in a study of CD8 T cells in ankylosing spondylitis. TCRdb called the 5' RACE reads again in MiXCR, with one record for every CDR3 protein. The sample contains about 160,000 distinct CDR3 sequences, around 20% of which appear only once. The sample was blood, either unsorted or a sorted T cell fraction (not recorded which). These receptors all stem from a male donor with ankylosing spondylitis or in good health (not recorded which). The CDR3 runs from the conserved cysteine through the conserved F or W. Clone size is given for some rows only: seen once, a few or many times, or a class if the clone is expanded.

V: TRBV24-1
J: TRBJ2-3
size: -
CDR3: CATGEGRVSTDTQYF

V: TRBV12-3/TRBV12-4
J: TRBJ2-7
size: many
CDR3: CASSSLLLGEQYF

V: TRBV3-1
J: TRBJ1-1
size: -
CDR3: CASRSYRDGEAFF

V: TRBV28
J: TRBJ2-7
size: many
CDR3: CASSPGRFEQYF

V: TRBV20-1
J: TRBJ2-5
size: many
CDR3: CSASPPLAGVETQYF

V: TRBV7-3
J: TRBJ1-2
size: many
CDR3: CASSFTGTGIYGYTF

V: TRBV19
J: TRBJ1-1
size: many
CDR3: CASSTQGANTEAFF

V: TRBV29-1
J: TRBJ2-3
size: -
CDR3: CSVHPHGRASTDTQYF

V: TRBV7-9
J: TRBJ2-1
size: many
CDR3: CASSSTLGTSGNDEQFF

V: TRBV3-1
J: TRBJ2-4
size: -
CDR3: CASSNPLEASGRVGNIQYF

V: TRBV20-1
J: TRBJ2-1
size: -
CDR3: CSARGTSGSWGEQFF

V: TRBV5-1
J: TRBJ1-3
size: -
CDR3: CASSLDLNSGNTIYF

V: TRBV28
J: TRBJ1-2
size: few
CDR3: CASSQTGDGGYTF

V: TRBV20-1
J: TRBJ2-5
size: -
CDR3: CSAGTSGIPETQYF

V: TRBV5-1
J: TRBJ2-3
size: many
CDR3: CASSRTLANPASDTQYF

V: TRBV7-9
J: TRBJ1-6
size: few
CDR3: CASSLMDSPLHF

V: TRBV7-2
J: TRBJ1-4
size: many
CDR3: CASSLKGGGREKLFF

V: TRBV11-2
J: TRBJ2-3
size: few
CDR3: CASSLVVGVPTDTQYF

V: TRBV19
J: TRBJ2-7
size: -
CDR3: CASSHRGRLYEQYF

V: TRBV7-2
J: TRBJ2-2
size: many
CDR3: CASSPSSSGRGTGELFF

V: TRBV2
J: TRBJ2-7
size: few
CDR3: CASRLAGVSYEQYF

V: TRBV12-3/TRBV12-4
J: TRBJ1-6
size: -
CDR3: CASSTANNSPLHF

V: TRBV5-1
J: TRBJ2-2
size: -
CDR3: CASSFPREPNTGELFF

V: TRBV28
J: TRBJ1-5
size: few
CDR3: CASRPGLSPQHF

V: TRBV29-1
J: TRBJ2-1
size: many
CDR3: CSVDGSSYNEQFF

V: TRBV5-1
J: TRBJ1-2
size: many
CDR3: CASSLSAGGAGSYGYTF

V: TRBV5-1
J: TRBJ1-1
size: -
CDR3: CASSLGGAGIEAFF

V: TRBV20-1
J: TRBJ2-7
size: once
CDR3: CSASIGNEQYF

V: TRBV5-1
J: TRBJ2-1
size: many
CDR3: CASSLVAGASYNEQFF

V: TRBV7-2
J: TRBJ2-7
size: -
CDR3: CASSLGPSRDEQYF

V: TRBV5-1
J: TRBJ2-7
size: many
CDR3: CASSLDRLVPYEQYF

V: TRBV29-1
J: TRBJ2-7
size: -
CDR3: CSVAVRPSYEQYF

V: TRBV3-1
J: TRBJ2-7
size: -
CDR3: CASSHPGLAGDEQYF

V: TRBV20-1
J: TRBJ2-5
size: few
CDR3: CSANIQGRETQYF

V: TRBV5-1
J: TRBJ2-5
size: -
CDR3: CASSLSGIETQYF

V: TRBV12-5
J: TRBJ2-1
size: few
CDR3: CASGLGLAGYEQFF

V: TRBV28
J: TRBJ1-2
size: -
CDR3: CAGRGSDYGYTF

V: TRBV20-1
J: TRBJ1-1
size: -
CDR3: CSARDGTSWANTEAFF

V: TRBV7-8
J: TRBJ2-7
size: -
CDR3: CASSYDRDRGSYEQYF

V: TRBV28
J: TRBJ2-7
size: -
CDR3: CASSIRETSSYEQYF

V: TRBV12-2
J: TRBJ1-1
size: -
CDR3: CASRLGQGHTEAFF

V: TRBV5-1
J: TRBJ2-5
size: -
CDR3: CASSLEPPGLAGGEETQYF

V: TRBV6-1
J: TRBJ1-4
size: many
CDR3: CASSRTFQGREKLFF

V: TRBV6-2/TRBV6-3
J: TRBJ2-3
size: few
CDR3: CASTQPGDTQYF

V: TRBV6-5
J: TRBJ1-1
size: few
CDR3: CASREGVNTEAFF

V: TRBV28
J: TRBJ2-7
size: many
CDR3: CASSRGLPFEQYF

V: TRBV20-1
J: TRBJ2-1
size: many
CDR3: CSAPTSGINNEQFF

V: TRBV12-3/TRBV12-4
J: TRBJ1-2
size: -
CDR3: CASSPGVLGYGYTF

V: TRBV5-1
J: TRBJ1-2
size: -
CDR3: CASSPWTGPGGYTF

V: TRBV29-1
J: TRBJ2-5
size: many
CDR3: CSVEWEVQETQYF

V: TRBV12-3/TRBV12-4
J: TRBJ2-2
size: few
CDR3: CAMKGANTGELFF

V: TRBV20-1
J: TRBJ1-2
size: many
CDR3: CSASRRGMASGGYTF

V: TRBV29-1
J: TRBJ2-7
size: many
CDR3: CSVESGAGRQYF

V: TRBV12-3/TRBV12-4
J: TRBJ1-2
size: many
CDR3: CASNPGRGYGYTF

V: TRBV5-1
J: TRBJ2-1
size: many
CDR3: CASSRGHNEQFF